Presented here are 15 T cell receptor delta chains from one specimen sequenced in a study of gamma-delta T cells after stem cell transplantation. TCRdb reanalysed the RT-PCR reads via CATT. Counted here are some 1,500 delta-chain clones, around 4.9% occurring once; the ten biggest clones make up 20% to 25%. Sequencing used gamma-delta T cells. Source of these receptors: a human donor. It is not recorded whose cells these are; they may come from a transplant donor.

This clone was seen a handful of times. This DNA translates differently at residue 11 from the TCRdb protein, which is that of a much larger clone; a read error is likely, and the protein shown is the DNA's own translation. This chain connects TRDV1 to TRDJ1; 7 bases are shared with TRDD2. Per the germline V gene, CDR1 is TSWWSYY and CDR2 is QGS. The CDR3 covers 15 residues. V was clipped by 3 bases and J by 7 bases; unmatched bases: 11. CDR3 in DNA: TGTGCTCTTGGGGACTTCTCCTTTTCCTACCGTAAACTCATCTTT. Translated, it gives CALGDFSFSYRKLIF.

This clone occurred once. The V and J genes are TRDV1 and TRDJ1; 11 bases agree with TRDD3. This CDR3 comprises 18 residues. Germline lookup yields CDR1 TSWWSYY and CDR2 QGS. V gave up 1 base and J gave up 6 bases; unmatched junction bases: 13. The CDR3 reads CALGERLQWGIRSYKLIF. CDR3 DNA: TGTGCTCTTGGGGAACGTTTGCAGTGGGGGATACGCAGTTATAAACTCATCTTT.

As for this clone: TCRdb pairs this DNA with a much larger clone's protein that differs at residue 3, likely a read error; the protein shown was translated from the DNA. The chain has TRDV2 and TRDJ1, with D uncertain. The germline CDR1 and CDR2 sequences are GEAIGNYY and EKD. CDR3 length equals 15 residues. CDR3 residues: CARDTVGANTDKLIF. DNA of the CDR3: TGTGCCCGTGACACCGTCGGGGCTAACACCGATAAACTCATCTTT.

This clone was seen a few times. A far larger clone is off by one base, so a read error is likely. The chain employs TRDV2 and TRDJ1; tentative D call: TRDD3 (5 bases). CDR3 length: 16 amino acids. In germline, CDR1 is GEAIGNYY, CDR2 EKD. The CDR3 DNA is TGTGCCCGTGACGGTCTGTCCGACACGATACACGATAAACTCATCTTT. Protein product: CARDGLSDTIHDKLIF.

Comments on this clone: This DNA's translation differs at residue 13 from TCRdb's protein, which comes from a much larger clone; a read error is likely, and the protein shown is translated from the DNA. This chain connects TRDV1 to TRDJ1; D call uncertain. CDR1 TSWWSYY and CDR2 QGS come from the germline V gene. This CDR3 contains 15 residues. The CDR3 DNA reads as TGTGCTCTTGGGGAGAGTCCGGGGTTCCCCGATAAACCCATCTTT. Protein: CALGESPGFPDKPIF.

By sample fraction, this clone is large (0.1 to 1%). At the DNA level, this CDR3 is encoded by other sequences in the same sample as well. The chain couples TRDV2 to TRDJ3, with 13 positions matching TRDD3. Per germline, CDR1 GEAIGNYY and CDR2 EKD. The CDR3 runs 21 residues. With 0 bases clipped from V and 2 bases from J, the junction kept 9 bases outside the gene matches. The CDR3 protein is CACDTALLGDTRAWDTRQMFF. CDR3 nucleotides: TGTGCCTGTGACACCGCATTACTGGGGGATACGCGAGCCTGGGACACCCGACAGATGTTTTTC.

This clone was seen only a few times. This may arise from a read error, as a much more abundant clone is one base away. The sample holds other DNA sequences that translate to the same CDR3. CDR3 sequence: CAASYRLGEIDKLIF. CDR3 nucleotide sequence: TGTGCAGCAAGTTACCGTCTGGGGGAGATCGATAAACTCATCTTT. The rearrangement uses TRAV29/DV5 and TRDJ1; 8 positions match TRDD3. CDR3 size: 15 residues. Germline V gene lookup returns CDR1 NSMFDY and CDR2 ISSIKDK. The V gene end was trimmed by 2 bases and the J gene end by 4 bases; junction bases not matched to a gene: 10.

A few counts support this clone. A much larger clone lies a single base off, so this may be a read error. This sequence joins TRDV2 and TRDJ1, with TRDD3 as a possible D gene (6 bases). There are 17 residues in the CDR3. From germline, CDR1 is GEAIGNYY and CDR2 EKD. Trimming removed 2 bases at V and 4 bases at J, with 22 bases between. CDR3 residues: CACDKSPNEGIIDKLIF. CDR3 bases: TGTGCCTGTGACAAGTCCCCCAACGAGGGGATCATCGATAAACTCATCTTT.

Note on this clone: Translating this DNA gives a protein that differs at residue 7 from the TCRdb one, which belongs to a much larger clone; a read error is likely, and the protein shown is this translation. The chain is built from TRDV1 and TRDJ1, with D perhaps TRDD3 (6 bases). There are 11 residues in the CDR3. Germline V gene lookup returns CDR1 TSWWSYY and CDR2 QGS. The CDR3 reads CALGGKGKLIF. As DNA, the CDR3 is TGTGCTCTGGGGGGGAAAGGTAAACTCATCTTT.

V and J are TRAV29/DV5 and TRDJ1; D might be TRDD3 (8 bases). CDR3 length equals 20 residues. Trimming stripped 0 bases from V and 0 bases from J, with 27 bases between. Germline CDR1 is NSMFDY and CDR2 is ISSIKDK. CDR3 loop: CAASVPTGWGNDPYTDKLIF. As DNA, the CDR3 is TGTGCAGCAAGCGTTCCTACGGGCTGGGGGAACGACCCGTACACCGATAAACTCATCTTT.

By frequency in the sample, this clone is large. The rearrangement links TRDV1 to TRDJ1; 9 positions match TRDD3. This CDR3 contains 18 residues. From germline, CDR1 is TSWWSYY and CDR2 QGS. The V gene end was trimmed by 0 bases and the J gene end by 6 bases; junction bases not matched to a gene: 14. The CDR3 DNA reads as TGTGCTCTTGGGGAACTGAAACTACCTGGGGGATTGTTCCATAAACTCATCTTT. This translates into CALGELKLPGGLFHKLIF.

This clone was detected a few times. A far larger clone is only one base removed, so a read error is likely. Other DNA sequences in the sample encode the same CDR3. This chain connects TRDV1 to TRDJ1, with 13 bases fitting TRDD3. Germline assignment: CDR1 TSWWSYY and CDR2 QGS. The CDR3 extends over 22 amino acids. For the CDR3, the DNA is TGTGCTCTCGGGGAAGTCCTACTTGGATACTGGGGGATACGCTCGTACACCGATAAACTCATCTTT. Translation: CALGEVLLGYWGIRSYTDKLIF.

The sample holds a few counts of this clone. This may be a read error, as it is one base from a much larger clone. This specimen includes other DNA sequences encoding the same CDR3. V and J are TRDV1 and TRDJ1, with 7 bases fitting TRDD3. The CDR3 has 23 residues. Germline-derived CDR1 and CDR2 are TSWWSYY and QGS. Here the CDR3 DNA reads TGTGCTCTCGGGGAACCGTCTCCACGACTGGTCTGGGGGGCCCCACTTTACACCGATAAACTCATCTTT. Translating it yields CALGEPSPRLVWGAPLYTDKLIF.

The chain couples TRDV2 to TRDJ1; 7 bases line up with TRDD3. In germline, CDR1 is GEAIGNYY, CDR2 EKD. The CDR3 runs to 17 residues. V lost 0 bases and J lost 0; bases outside the gene matches: 9. The CDR3 region is CACDTVGGILDTDKLIF. CDR3 nucleotide sequence: TGTGCCTGTGACACCGTAGGGGGGATCCTCGACACCGATAAACTCATCTTT.

This clone came up a few times. Possible read error: a much larger clone is one base away. The chain recombines TRDV1 with TRDJ1, with 9 bases aligning to TRDD2. CDR3 length: 25 residues. V was pared by 1 base and J by 2 bases, with 32 bases of the junction left unmatched. CDR1 is TSWWSYY, CDR2 QGS, per germline. The CDR3 nucleotides read TGTGCTCTTGGGGAACCCTATCCCTTCCTACAATATCGAATACACATTCTGGGGGCGACCGATAAACTCATCTTT. This translates into CALGEPYPFLQYRIHILGATDKLIF.